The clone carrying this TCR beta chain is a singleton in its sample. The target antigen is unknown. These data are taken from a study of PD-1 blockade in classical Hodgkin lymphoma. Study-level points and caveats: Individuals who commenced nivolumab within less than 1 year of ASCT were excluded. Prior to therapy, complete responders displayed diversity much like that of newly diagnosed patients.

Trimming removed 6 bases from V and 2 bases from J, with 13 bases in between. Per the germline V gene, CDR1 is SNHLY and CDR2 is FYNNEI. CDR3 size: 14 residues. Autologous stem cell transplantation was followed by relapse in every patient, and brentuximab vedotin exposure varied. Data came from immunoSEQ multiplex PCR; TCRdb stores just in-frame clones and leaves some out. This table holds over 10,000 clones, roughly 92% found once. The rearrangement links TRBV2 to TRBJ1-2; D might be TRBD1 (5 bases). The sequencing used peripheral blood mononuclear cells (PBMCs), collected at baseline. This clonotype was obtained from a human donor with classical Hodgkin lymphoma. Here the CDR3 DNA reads TGTGCCAGCAGGAGGACATTCCTAAACTATGGCTACACCTTC. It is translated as CASRRTFLNYGYTF.